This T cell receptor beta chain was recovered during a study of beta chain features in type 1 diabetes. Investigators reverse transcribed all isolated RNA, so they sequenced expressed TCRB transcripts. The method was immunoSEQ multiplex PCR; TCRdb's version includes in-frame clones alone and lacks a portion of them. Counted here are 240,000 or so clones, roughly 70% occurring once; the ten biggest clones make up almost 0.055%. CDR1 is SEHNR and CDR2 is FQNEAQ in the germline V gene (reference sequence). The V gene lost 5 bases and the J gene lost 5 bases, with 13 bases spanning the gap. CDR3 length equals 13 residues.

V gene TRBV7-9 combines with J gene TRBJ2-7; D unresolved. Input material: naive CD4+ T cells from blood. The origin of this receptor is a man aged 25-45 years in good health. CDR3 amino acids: CASSLALLDEQYF. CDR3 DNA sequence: TGTGCCAGCAGCCTTGCCCTCCTAGACGAGCAGTACTTC.